This TCR beta chain stems from a study of T cells expressing NK-cell markers. On the study more broadly: Within the sequenced cohort of eight donors, seven exhibited HCMV seropositivity and one was seronegative.

With regard to this clonotype: The antigen remains undetermined.

The CDR3 loop spans 16 amino acids. Germline assignment: CDR1 SEHNR and CDR2 FQNEAQ (reference sequence). Scientists made TCR beta cDNA using 5'RACE template switching with UMIs. No DNA is given; TCRdb re-called the 5' RACE reads and lists each CDR3 protein once. The table lists 400,000 to 500,000 distinct CDR3 sequences. Findings and caveats of the study: There were a handful of donors in whom these clonotypes also led the CD3+CD56-NKG2C+ fraction. Roughly six of the donors carried dominant NKG2C+ clonotypes that took up about 1.0-7.5% of their CD8+ T cells.

The sequenced material came from blood T cells: a sorted CD56 or NKG2C T cell subset, CD4+ or CD8+ T cells, or bulk PBMC T cells (not recorded which). This sequence originates from a woman aged 18 to 75 in good health. This chain uses TRBV7-9 with TRBJ2-7; the TRBD1 assignment by TCRdb is unverifiable without DNA. The CDR3: CASSSNRMGSSYEQYF.